This T cell receptor beta chain was identified in a study of T cell responses to AZD1222 COVID-19 vaccine. Study conclusions and caveats: Spike as a whole was targeted by vaccine-associated CD4 TCRs, dominant at 160-218 and 743-854. Nearly half of the spike-specific TCRs reportedly recognize variant regions that carry no mutations.

Remarks on this clone: What it recognizes is unknown.

The table came from immunoSEQ multiplex PCR; TCRdb's copy has only in-frame clones and leaves some out. The sample includes roughly 190,000 clones, approximately 91% of them seen just once. CDR3 length: 14 amino acids. V gave up 5 bases and J gave up 3 bases; unmatched junction bases: 8. Sequencing was performed on peripheral blood, taken on day 0 of AZD1222 vaccination. The sequence derives from an adult in good health. The genes are TRBV5-3 and TRBJ2-7; TRBD1 agrees at 7 bases. TRBV5-3 is sorted into the ORF group, with uncertain function. CDR3 loop: CARRYRDRVYEQYF. The CDR3 DNA is TGTGCCAGAAGATACCGGGACAGAGTCTACGAGCAGTACTTC.